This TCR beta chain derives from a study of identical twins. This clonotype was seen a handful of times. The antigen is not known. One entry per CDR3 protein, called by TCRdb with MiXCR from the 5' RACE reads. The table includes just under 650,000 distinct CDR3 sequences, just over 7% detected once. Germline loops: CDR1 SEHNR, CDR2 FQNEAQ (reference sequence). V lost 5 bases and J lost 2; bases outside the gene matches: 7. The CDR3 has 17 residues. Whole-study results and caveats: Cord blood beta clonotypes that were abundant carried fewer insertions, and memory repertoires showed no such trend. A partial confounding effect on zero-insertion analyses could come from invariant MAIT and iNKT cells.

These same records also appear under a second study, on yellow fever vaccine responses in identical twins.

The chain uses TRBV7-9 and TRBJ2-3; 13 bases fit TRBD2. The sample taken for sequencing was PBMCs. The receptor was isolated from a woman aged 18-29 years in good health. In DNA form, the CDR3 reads TGTGCCAGCAGCCATGGGGGACTAGCGGGGACCACAGATACGCAGTATTTT. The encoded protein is CASSHGGLAGTTDTQYF.